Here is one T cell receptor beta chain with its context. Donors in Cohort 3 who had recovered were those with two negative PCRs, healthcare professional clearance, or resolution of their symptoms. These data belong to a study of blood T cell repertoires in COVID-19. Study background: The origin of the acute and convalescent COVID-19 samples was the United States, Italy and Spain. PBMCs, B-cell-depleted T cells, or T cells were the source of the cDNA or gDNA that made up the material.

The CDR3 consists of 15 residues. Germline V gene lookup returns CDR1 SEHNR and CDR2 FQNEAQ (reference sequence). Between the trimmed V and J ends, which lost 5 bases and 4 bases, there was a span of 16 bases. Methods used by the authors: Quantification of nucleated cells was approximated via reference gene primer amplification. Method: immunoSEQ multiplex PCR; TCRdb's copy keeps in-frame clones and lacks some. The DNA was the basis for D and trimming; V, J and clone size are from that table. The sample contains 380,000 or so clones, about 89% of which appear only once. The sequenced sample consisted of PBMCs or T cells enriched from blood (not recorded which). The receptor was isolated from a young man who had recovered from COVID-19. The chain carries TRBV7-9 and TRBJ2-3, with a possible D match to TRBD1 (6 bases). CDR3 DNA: TGTGCCAGCAGCCCTAGGACAGCCCTGGCAGATACGCAGTATTTT. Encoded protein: CASSPRTALADTQYF.